This T cell receptor (beta chain) was retrieved from a study of cytomegalovirus exposure and HLA in healthy donors. CDR3 size: 16 residues. Germline V gene lookup returns CDR1 LGHNA and CDR2 YSLEER. Between the trimmed V and J ends, which lost 1 base and 6 bases, there was a span of 18 bases. The primer mix had 60 Vbeta and 13 Jbeta primers. Produced via immunoSEQ multiplex PCR; TCRdb's table is partial and in-frame only. The sample comprises 65,000 to 90,000 clones, 82% of which are singletons, and roughly 2% rests with the top ten. This TCR was sampled from a man younger than 30 in good health and CMV-seronegative. The chain uses TRBV4-3 and TRBJ1-1, with D perhaps TRBD1 (5 bases). The sequenced material came from PBMCs. The chain's CDR3 is CASSQAGFQSYSEAFF. In DNA form, the CDR3 reads TGCGCCAGCAGCCAAGCAGGGTTCCAATCCTATTCTGAAGCTTTCTTT.